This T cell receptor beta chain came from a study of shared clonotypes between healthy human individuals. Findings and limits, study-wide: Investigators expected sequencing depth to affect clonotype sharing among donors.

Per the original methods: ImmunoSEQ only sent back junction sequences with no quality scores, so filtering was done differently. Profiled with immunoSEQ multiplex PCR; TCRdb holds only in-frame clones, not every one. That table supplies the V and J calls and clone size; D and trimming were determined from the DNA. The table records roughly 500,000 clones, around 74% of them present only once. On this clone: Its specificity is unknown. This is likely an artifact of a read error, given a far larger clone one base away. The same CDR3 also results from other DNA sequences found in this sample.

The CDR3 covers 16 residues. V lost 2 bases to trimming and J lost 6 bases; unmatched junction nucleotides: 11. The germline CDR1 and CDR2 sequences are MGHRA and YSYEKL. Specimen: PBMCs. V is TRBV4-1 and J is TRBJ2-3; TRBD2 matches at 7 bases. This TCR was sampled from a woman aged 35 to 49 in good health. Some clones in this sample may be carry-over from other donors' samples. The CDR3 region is CASSQRVGGKTDTQYF. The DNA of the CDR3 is TGCGCCAGCAGCCAACGCGTGGGAGGGAAGACGGATACGCAGTATTTT.